Many counts were recorded for the clone carrying this T cell receptor beta chain. Its antigen is undetermined. Researchers amplified the TCR beta CDR3 regions from RNA transcripts. An initial round of RT-PCR targeting the TCR CDR3 relied on the HTBI primer set. TCRdb ran MiXCR on the multiplex PCR reads and lists one entry per CDR3 protein. The table has around 600,000 distinct CDR3 sequences, 16% seen once. This CDR3 has 17 residues. Trimming at V came to 7 bases and at J to 1 base, leaving 15 bases not matched to a gene. These data come from a study of T cells in Graves' hyperthyroidism and ophthalmopathy. Not enrolled were patients with uncontrolled infection, other autoimmune disease, pregnancy or lactation. Isolation of PBMCs was performed on approximately 10 ml fresh peripheral blood. The study's findings and limits: From stable hyperthyroidism, ophthalmopathy was separated by a 13 V-J model. Most thyroid clonotypes that were expanded above 0.001 also turned up in blood.

The rearrangement uses TRBV12-3 or TRBV12-4 and TRBJ1-1; 7 bases line up with TRBD1. The sample taken for sequencing was blood. This sequence originates from a woman aged 40 to 50 with Graves' ophthalmopathy. The CDR3 nucleotides read TGTGCCAGCAAGAAGGACAGGTCGTTGGATGAGAACACTGAAGCTTTCTTT. This codes for CASKKDRSLDENTEAFF.